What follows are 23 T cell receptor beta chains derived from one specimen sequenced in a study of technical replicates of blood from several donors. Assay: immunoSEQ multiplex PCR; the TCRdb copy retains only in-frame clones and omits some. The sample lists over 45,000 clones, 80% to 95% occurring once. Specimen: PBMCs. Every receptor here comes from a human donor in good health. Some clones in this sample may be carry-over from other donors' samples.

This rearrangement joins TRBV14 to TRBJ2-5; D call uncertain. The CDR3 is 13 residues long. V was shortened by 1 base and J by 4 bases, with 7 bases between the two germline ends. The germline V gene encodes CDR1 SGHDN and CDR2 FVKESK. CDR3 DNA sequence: TGTGCCAGCAGCCAAGGCGTACTAGAGACCCAGTACTTC. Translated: CASSQGVLETQYF.

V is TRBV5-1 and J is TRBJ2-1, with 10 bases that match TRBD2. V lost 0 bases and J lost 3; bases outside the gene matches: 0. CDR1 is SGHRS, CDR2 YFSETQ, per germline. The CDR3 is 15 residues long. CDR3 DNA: TGCGCCAGCAGCTTGGGGACTAGCGGCTACAATGAGCAGTTCTTC. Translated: CASSLGTSGYNEQFF.

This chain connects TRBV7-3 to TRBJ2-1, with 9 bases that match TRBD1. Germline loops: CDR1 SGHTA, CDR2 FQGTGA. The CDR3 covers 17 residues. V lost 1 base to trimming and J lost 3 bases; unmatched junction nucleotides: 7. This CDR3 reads CASSLRGGTGYYNEQFF. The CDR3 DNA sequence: TGTGCCAGCAGCTTAAGGGGCGGGACAGGGTACTACAATGAGCAGTTCTTC.

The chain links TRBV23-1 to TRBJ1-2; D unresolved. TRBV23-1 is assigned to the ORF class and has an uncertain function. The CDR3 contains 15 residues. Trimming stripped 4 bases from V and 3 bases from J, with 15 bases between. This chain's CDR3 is CASSPRWAADYGYTF. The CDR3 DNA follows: TGCGCCAGCAGTCCCCGGTGGGCAGCGGACTATGGCTACACCTTC.

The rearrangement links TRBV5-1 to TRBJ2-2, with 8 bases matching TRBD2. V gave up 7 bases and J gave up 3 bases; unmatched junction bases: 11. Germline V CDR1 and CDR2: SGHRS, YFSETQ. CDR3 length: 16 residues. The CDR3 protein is CASSVAGGRDTGELFF. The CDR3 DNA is TGCGCCAGCTCAGTCGCGGGGGGCCGGGACACCGGGGAGCTGTTTTTT.

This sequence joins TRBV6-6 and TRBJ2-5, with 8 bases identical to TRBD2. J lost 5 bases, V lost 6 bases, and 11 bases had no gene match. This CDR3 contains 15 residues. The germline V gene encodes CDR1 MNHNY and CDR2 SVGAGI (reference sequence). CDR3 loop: CASRAAGAGAETQYF. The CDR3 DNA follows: TGTGCCAGCAGGGCGGCGGGAGCGGGAGCTGAGACCCAGTACTTC.

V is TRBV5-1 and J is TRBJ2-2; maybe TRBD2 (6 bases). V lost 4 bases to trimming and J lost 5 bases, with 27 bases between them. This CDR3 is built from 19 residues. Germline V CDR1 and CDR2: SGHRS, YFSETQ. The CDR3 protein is CASSRAMGVEGSRTGELFF. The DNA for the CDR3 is TGCGCCAGCAGCCGCGCCATGGGGGTGGAGGGCTCGAGAACCGGGGAGCTGTTTTTT.

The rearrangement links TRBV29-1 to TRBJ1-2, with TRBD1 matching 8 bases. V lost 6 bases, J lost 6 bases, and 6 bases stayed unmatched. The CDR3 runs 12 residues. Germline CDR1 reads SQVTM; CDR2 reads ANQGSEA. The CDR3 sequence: CSVTGQGNGYTF. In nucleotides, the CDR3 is TGCAGCGTGACCGGACAGGGTAATGGCTACACCTTC.

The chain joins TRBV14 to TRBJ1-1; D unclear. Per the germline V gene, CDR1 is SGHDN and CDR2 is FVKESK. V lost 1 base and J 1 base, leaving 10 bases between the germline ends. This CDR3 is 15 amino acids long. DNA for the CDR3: TGTGCCAGCAGCCAAGCTCGAGGTAGGAACACTGAAGCTTTCTTT. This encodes CASSQARGRNTEAFF.

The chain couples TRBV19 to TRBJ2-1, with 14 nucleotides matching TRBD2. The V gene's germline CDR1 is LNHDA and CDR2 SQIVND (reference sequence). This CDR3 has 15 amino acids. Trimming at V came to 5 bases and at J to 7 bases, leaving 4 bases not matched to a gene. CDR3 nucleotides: TGTGCCAGTAGTTCCCGGACTAGCGGGGGGAATGAGCAGTTCTTC. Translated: CASSSRTSGGNEQFF.

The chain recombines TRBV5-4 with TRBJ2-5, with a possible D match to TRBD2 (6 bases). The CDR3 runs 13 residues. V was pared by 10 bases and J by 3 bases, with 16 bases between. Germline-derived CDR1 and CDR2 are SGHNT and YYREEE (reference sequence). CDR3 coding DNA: TGTGCCGGGGGGACCGGGGGAAAAGAGACCCAGTACTTC. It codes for CAGGTGGKETQYF.

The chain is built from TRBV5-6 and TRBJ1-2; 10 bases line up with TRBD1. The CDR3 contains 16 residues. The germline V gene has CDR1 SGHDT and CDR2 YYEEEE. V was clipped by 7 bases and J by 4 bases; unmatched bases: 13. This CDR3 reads CASRPGTGDAAYGYTF. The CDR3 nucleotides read TGTGCCAGCCGTCCCGGGACAGGGGACGCAGCCTATGGCTACACCTTC.

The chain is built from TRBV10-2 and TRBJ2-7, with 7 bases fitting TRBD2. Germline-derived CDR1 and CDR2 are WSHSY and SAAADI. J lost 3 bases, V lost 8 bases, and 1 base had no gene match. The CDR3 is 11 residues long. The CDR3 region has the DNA TGCGCCAGCGGACTAGACTACGAGCAGTACTTC. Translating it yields CASGLDYEQYF.

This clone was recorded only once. The CDR3 spells CASSFGTPSYNEQFF. CDR3 DNA: TGTGCCAGCAGCTTCGGGACACCGTCCTACAATGAGCAGTTCTTC. The rearrangement links TRBV7-8 to TRBJ2-1; TRBD1 is a possible D gene (6 bases). Germline V CDR1 and CDR2: SGHVS, FQNEAQ. This CDR3 is built from 15 residues. The ends were cut back, 3 bases at V and 1 base at J, with 10 bases in the middle.

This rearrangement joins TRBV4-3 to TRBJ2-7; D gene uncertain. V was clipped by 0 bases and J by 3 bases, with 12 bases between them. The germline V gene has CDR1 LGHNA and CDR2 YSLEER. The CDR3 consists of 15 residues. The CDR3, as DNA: TGCGCCAGCAGCCAAGATTGGTCCAGAAACTACGAGCAGTACTTC. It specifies CASSQDWSRNYEQYF.

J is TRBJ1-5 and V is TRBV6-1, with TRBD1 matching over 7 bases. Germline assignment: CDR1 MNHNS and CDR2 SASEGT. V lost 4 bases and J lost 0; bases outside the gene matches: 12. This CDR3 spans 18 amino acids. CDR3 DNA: TGTGCCAGCAGTGGCCGGGGACAGCGGACGTATAGCAATCAGCCCCAGCATTTT. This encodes CASSGRGQRTYSNQPQHF.

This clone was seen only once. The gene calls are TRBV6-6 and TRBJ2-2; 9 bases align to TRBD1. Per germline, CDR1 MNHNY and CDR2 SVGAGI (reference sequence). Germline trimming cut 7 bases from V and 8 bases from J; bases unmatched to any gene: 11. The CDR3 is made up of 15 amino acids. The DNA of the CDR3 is TGTGCCAGCACTCCAACAGGGGGCCTTGGGGGGGAGCTGTTTTTT. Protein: CASTPTGGLGGELFF.

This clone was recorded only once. In DNA form, the CDR3 reads TGTGCCAGCAGCCAAAACTTTAGGGGTAACACAGATACGCAGTATTTT. Translated, it gives CASSQNFRGNTDTQYF. The V and J genes are TRBV2 and TRBJ2-3; perhaps TRBD1 as D (5 bases). Germline V gene sequence: CDR1 SNHLY, CDR2 FYNNEI. The V and J ends lost 6 bases and 2 bases respectively, with 18 bases between them. This CDR3 contains 16 residues.

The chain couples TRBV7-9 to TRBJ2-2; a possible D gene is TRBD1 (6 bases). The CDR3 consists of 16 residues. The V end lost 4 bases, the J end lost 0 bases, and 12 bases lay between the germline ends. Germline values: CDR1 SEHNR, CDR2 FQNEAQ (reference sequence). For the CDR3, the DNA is TGTGCCAGCAGCTCGCTGGGGACAACGAACACCGGGGAGCTGTTTTTT. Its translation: CASSSLGTTNTGELFF.

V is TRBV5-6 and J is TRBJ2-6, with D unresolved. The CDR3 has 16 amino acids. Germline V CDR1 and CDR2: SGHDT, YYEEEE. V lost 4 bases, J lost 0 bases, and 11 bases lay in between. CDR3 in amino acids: CASSALPSSGANVLTF. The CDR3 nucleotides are TGTGCCAGCAGCGCCTTACCGAGCTCTGGGGCCAACGTCCTGACTTTC.

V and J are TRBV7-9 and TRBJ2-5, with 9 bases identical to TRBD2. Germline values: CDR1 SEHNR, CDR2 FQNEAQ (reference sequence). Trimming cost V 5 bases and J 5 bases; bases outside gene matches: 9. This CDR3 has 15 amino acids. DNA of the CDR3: TGTGCCAGCAGCAAAGAAGCGGGGGGAGGGGAGACCCAGTACTTC. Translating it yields CASSKEAGGGETQYF.

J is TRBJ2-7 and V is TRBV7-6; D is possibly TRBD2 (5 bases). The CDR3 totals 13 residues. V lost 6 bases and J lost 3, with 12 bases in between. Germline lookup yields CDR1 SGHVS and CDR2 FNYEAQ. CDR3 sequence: CASSREVGYEQYF. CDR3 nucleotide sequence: TGTGCCAGCAGTCGGGAAGTGGGCTACGAGCAGTACTTC.

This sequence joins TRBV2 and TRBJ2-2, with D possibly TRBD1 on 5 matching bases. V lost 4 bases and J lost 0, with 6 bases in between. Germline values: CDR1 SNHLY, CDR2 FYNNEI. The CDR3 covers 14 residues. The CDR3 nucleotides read TGTGCCAGCAGTGCCAGGGCGAACACCGGGGAGCTGTTTTTT. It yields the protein CASSARANTGELFF.